The 29 T cell receptor beta chains presented below share a single source sample, sequenced in a study of T-cell reconstitution after alpha-beta-depleted transplantation in children. The library targeted TCRbeta and was prepared with unique molecular identifiers. TCRdb re-analysed the PCR reads in MiXCR, keeping a single row per CDR3 protein. Of around 420,000 distinct CDR3 sequences in the sample, about 16% are singletons; the top ten hold 29%. Material: PBMCs, mostly from graft donor cells, obtained 360 days after TCRalphabeta/CD19-depleted stem cell transplant. Every receptor here comes from a boy younger than two who had a stem cell transplant for Wiskott-Aldrich syndrome, so the T cells may come from the graft donor.

This clonotype was counted ten times or more. The rearrangement joins TRBV6-6 to TRBJ2-1; unclear D gene. Germline CDR1 and CDR2: MNHNY and SVGAGI (reference sequence). There are 10 residues in the CDR3. V was trimmed by 5 bases and J by 6 bases, leaving 2 bases between them. The CDR3 DNA reads TGTGCCAGCAGTCGCAATGAGCAGTTCTTC. The encoded protein is CASSRNEQFF.

This clonotype was counted many times. V gene TRBV11-2 combines with J gene TRBJ1-1; D ambiguous. The CDR3 is 11 residues long. Germline lookup yields CDR1 SGHAT and CDR2 FQNNGV. V gave up 5 bases and J gave up 10 bases, with 11 bases separating them. Here the CDR3 DNA reads TGTGCCAGCAGCGGAATTGCAGGAGCTTTCTTT. Its translation is CASSGIAGAFF.

The chain links TRBV5-1 to TRBJ1-1; 7 nucleotides agree with TRBD1. Germline V gene sequence: CDR1 SGHRS, CDR2 YFSETQ. The CDR3 length is 16 residues. Trimming took 4 bases from V and 2 from J; bases not matched to a gene: 11. CDR3 in amino acids: CASSLTGAYLNTEAFF. DNA for the CDR3: TGCGCCAGCAGCCTTACAGGGGCTTACCTTAACACTGAAGCTTTCTTT.

In its sample, this clonotype was seen a few times. The chain combines TRBV29-1 with TRBJ1-2; the D gene is possibly TRBD1 (6 bases). The germline gives CDR1 SQVTM, CDR2 ANQGSEA. CDR3 length: 13 residues. V lost 2 bases, J lost 4 bases, and 11 bases lay in between. DNA of the CDR3: TGCAGCGTTGAATTGGGGGGGCCCTATGGCTACACCTTC. This codes for CSVELGGPYGYTF.

This clonotype was seen only a few times. V gene TRBV9 combines with J gene TRBJ2-7; 7 bases map to TRBD2. Germline CDR1 SGDLS, CDR2 YYNGEE. This CDR3 contains 18 residues. Losses at the gene ends were 0 bases for V and 0 bases for J; bases not matched to a gene: 12. CDR3 DNA: TGTGCCAGCAGCGTAGCCCCGACTAGCATTAGCGTCTCCTACGAGCAGTACTTC. This encodes CASSVAPTSISVSYEQYF.

This clonotype was counted between two and nine times. The chain's CDR3 is CSARDSWGGTQYF. For the CDR3, the DNA is TGCAGTGCTAGAGATAGTTGGGGAGGGACCCAGTACTTC. The V gene is TRBV20-1, the J gene TRBJ2-5; a possible D gene is TRBD2 (6 bases). The V end was cut by 0 bases, the J end by 7 bases, with 12 bases between. CDR1 is DFQATT and CDR2 is SNEGSKA in the germline V gene (reference sequence). The CDR3 has 13 residues.

The table lists this clonotype with a few counts. This chain links TRBV5-1 with TRBJ1-1; 7 nucleotides match TRBD1. The CDR3 contains 13 residues. Trimming cost V 7 bases and J 1 base; bases outside gene matches: 4. Germline CDR1 and CDR2: SGHRS and YFSETQ. CDR3 sequence reads: CASARDRNTEAFF. The CDR3 DNA is TGCGCCAGCGCCCGGGACAGGAACACTGAAGCTTTCTTT.

The CDR3 loop is CASSFGPIYNEQFF. Here the CDR3 DNA reads TGTGCCAGCAGTTTTGGGCCGATCTACAATGAGCAGTTCTTC. The chain recombines TRBV12-3 or TRBV12-4 with TRBJ2-1; no clear D gene. The CDR3 contains 14 residues. Trimming left V 3 bases short and J 3 bases short, with 9 bases between.

A few counts support this clonotype. This chain links TRBV20-1 with TRBJ2-5; no firm D call. The germline CDR1 and CDR2 sequences are DFQATT and SNEGSKA (reference sequence). Trimming stripped 3 bases from V and 5 bases from J, with 4 bases between. The CDR3 loop spans 10 amino acids. CDR3 DNA sequence: TGCAGTGCTAGCGCTGAGACCCAGTACTTC. Its protein product is CSASAETQYF.

This clonotype came up a few times. The J gene is TRBJ2-7, the V gene TRBV29-1, with D maybe TRBD1 (6 bases). Germline V gene lookup returns CDR1 SQVTM and CDR2 ANQGSEA. Trimming left V 5 bases short and J 7 bases short, with 12 bases between. This CDR3 comprises 11 residues. The CDR3 region has the DNA TGCAGCGTTTCGGCAGGGGAGGAGCAGTACTTC. Its translation is CSVSAGEEQYF.

The chain is built from TRBV6-6 and TRBJ2-7; D not resolved. The V end was cut by 7 bases, the J end by 7 bases, with 17 bases between. CDR1 and CDR2 (germline): MNHNY, SVGAGI (reference sequence). The CDR3 extends over 13 amino acids. CDR3 in amino acids: CASTHARAREQYF. In DNA form, the CDR3 reads TGTGCCAGCACTCATGCCCGAGCAAGAGAGCAGTACTTC.

V and J are TRBV20-1 and TRBJ2-1; no clear D. Per germline, CDR1 DFQATT and CDR2 SNEGSKA (reference sequence). The CDR3 totals 11 residues. The V end was cut by 6 bases, the J end by 8 bases, with 11 bases between. DNA for the CDR3: TGCAGTGCAACAATGGTTCATGAGCAGTTCTTC. Amino acid sequence: CSATMVHEQFF.

This clonotype was detected only a few times. The CDR3 loop is CASSPRRTYEQYF. The CDR3 coding sequence is TGTGCCAGCAGCCCACGACGGACCTACGAGCAGTACTTC. This rearrangement joins TRBV5-6 to TRBJ2-7; no definite D call. The germline V and J ends were trimmed by 4 bases and 2 bases, with 10 bases remaining between them. This CDR3 has 13 amino acids. Germline V gives CDR1 SGHDT, CDR2 YYEEEE.

This clonotype was counted between two and nine times. The CDR3 sequence is CASSQGRRTRSSGELFF. Here the CDR3 DNA reads TGTGCCAGCAGCCAAGGCAGGAGGACTAGGTCGTCCGGGGAGCTGTTTTTT. The genes are TRBV4-2 and TRBJ2-2, with 7 bases that match TRBD2. Germline CDR1 and CDR2: LGHNA and YNFKEQ. V gave up 1 base and J gave up 6 bases; unmatched junction bases: 11. The CDR3 has 17 amino acids.

This chain joins TRBV12-3 or TRBV12-4 and TRBJ2-7; 9 bases line up with TRBD2. CDR3 length: 14 amino acids. V lost 3 bases and J lost 4; bases outside the gene matches: 4. The chain's CDR3 is CASSFRGLAYEQYF. The DNA of the CDR3 is TGTGCCAGCAGTTTTAGGGGACTAGCTTACGAGCAGTACTTC.

There are a few counts of this clonotype. The chain employs TRBV4-1 and TRBJ2-7; D might be TRBD1 (6 bases). CDR1 MGHRA and CDR2 YSYEKL come from the germline V gene. This CDR3 is 14 amino acids long. Trimming cost V 4 bases and J 2 bases, with 12 bases left between them. The CDR3 DNA follows: TGCGCCAGCAGCCCGACCGGGACAACCTACGAGCAGTACTTC. This sequence encodes CASSPTGTTYEQYF.

CDR3 in DNA: TGTGCCAGTAGTAGATGGGACTACAATGAGCAGTTCTTC. This sequence encodes CASSRWDYNEQFF. The chain joins TRBV19 to TRBJ2-1, with D unresolved. The V end lost 4 bases, the J end lost 3 bases, and 7 bases lay between the germline ends. The CDR3 has 13 amino acids. Germline values: CDR1 LNHDA, CDR2 SQIVND (reference sequence).

The rearrangement uses TRBV4-1 and TRBJ1-6; tentative D call: TRBD1 (5 bases). The CDR3 runs 16 residues. V was trimmed by 0 bases and J by 5 bases, leaving 11 bases between them. CDR1 and CDR2 from the germline V gene are MGHRA and YSYEKL. In DNA form, the CDR3 reads TGCGCCAGCAGCCAAGAAAAATGGGGCAATAATTCACCCCTCCACTTT. It encodes CASSQEKWGNNSPLHF.

This clonotype was counted many times. The chain has TRBV4-3 and TRBJ2-5, with 13 bases lining up with TRBD2. With V trimmed by 1 base and J by 6 bases, 5 bases remained unmatched. This CDR3 is 16 amino acids long. Germline CDR1 LGHNA, CDR2 YSLEER. As DNA, the CDR3 is TGCGCCAGCAGCCAAGGGACTAGCGGGAGTGTACAGACCCAGTACTTC. It specifies CASSQGTSGSVQTQYF.

The rearrangement uses TRBV6-5 and TRBJ1-4; no firm D call. This CDR3 is built from 14 residues. Per germline, CDR1 MNHEY and CDR2 SVGAGI. Trimming shortened V by 2 bases and J by 3 bases, and 7 bases separated the two germline ends. Written as DNA, the CDR3 is TGTGCCAGCAGTTACCGCCAAGCTAATGAAAAACTGTTTTTT. It translates to CASSYRQANEKLFF.

A few counts support this clonotype. The V gene is TRBV7-2, the J gene TRBJ1-2; D ambiguous. The ends were cut back, 7 bases at V and 2 bases at J, with 14 bases in the middle. Germline CDR1 and CDR2: SGHTA and FQGNSA. The CDR3 is made up of 14 amino acids. The CDR3, as DNA: TGTGCCAGCACCCCCCTGAGATGGAACTATGGCTACACCTTC. Its translation: CASTPLRWNYGYTF.

The chain carries TRBV5-1 and TRBJ2-5; perhaps TRBD1 as D (5 bases). The V gene's germline CDR1 is SGHRS and CDR2 YFSETQ. The V and J ends lost 5 bases and 2 bases respectively, with 16 bases between them. The CDR3 contains 15 residues. CDR3 nucleotides: TGCGCCAGCAGTCCTAACGCAGGACAACAAGAGACCCAGTACTTC. This encodes CASSPNAGQQETQYF.

The chain carries TRBV5-1 and TRBJ2-6; D not certain. The CDR3 runs to 17 residues. The germline CDR1 and CDR2 sequences are SGHRS and YFSETQ. V gave up 2 bases and J gave up 2 bases, with 14 bases separating them. The CDR3 region has the DNA TGCGCCAGCAGCTTTGAACCTACACCGCCTGGGGCCAACGTCCTGACTTTC. Protein sequence: CASSFEPTPPGANVLTF.

This clonotype was seen a handful of times. This chain joins TRBV29-1 and TRBJ2-1; D unresolved. CDR3 length: 11 residues. The germline gives CDR1 SQVTM, CDR2 ANQGSEA. V lost 6 bases and J 9 bases, leaving 12 bases between the germline ends. CDR3 region: CSVLKGTEQFF. In DNA form, the CDR3 reads TGCAGCGTCTTGAAGGGTACTGAGCAGTTCTTC.

This clonotype turned up a few times. V and J are TRBV10-2 and TRBJ2-2; 7 nucleotides agree with TRBD1. CDR1 WSHSY and CDR2 SAAADI come from the germline V gene. The CDR3 is made up of 15 amino acids. V was clipped by 7 bases and J by 2 bases; unmatched bases: 7. CDR3 in amino acids: CASNGQVSNTGELFF. For the CDR3, the DNA is TGCGCCAGCAATGGACAGGTTTCAAACACCGGGGAGCTGTTTTTT.

The V call is TRBV4-1, the J call TRBJ1-5; no clear D. CDR1 is MGHRA and CDR2 is YSYEKL in the germline V gene. This CDR3 has 15 residues. The V gene lost 4 bases and the J gene lost 3 bases, with 13 bases spanning the gap. As DNA, the CDR3 is TGCGCCAGCAGCCCCCCCGGACGGTACAATCAGCCCCAGCATTTT. It yields the protein CASSPPGRYNQPQHF.

This clonotype has just a few counts. The V call is TRBV11-2, the J call TRBJ2-5, with 7 bases matching TRBD2. CDR3 size: 15 residues. Germline V gene lookup returns CDR1 SGHAT and CDR2 FQNNGV. With 7 bases clipped from V and 2 bases from J, the junction kept 10 bases outside the gene matches. This CDR3 reads CASTFRLALQETQYF. The DNA for the CDR3 is TGTGCCAGCACTTTCAGACTAGCACTTCAAGAGACCCAGTACTTC. Combining the CDR3 with reference TRBV11-2 and TRBJ2-5 gives the whole variable domain EAGVAQSPRYKIIEKRQSVAFWCNPISGHATLYWYQQILGQGPKLLIQFQNNGVVDDSQLPKDRFSAERLKGVDSTLKIQPAKLEDSAVYLCASTFRLALQETQYFGPGTRLLVL.

The sample holds a few counts of this clonotype. The chain combines TRBV7-9 with TRBJ1-3; D unresolved. Germline CDR1 is SEHNR and CDR2 is FQNEAQ (reference sequence). The CDR3 spans 14 residues. Trimming took off 5 bases at V and 0 bases at J, with 8 bases between the two ends. The CDR3 protein is CASSPPFSGNTIYF. The CDR3 DNA reads as TGTGCCAGCAGCCCTCCCTTCTCTGGAAACACCATATATTTT. The full variable domain, in which reference TRBV7-9 and TRBJ1-3 provide the parts outside the CDR3, is DTGVSQNPRHKITKRGQNVTFRCDPISEHNRLYWYRQTLGQGPEFLTYFQNEAQLEKSRLLSDRFSAERPKGSFSTLEIQRTEQGDSAMYLCASSPPFSGNTIYFGEGSWLTVV.

This chain joins TRBV24-1 and TRBJ2-7; tentatively, D is TRBD1 (6 bases). The germline V gene encodes CDR1 KGHDR and CDR2 SFDVKD. The CDR3 loop spans 17 amino acids. V lost 2 bases, J lost 4 bases, and 20 bases lay in between. DNA for the CDR3: TGTGCCACCAGTGATTCGCCCAGCACAGGGTTGGCGTACGAGCAGTACTTC. It encodes CATSDSPSTGLAYEQYF.